This TCR beta chain was recorded in a study of regulatory T cells in long-lasting Graves disease. Germline lookup yields CDR1 SEHNR and CDR2 FQNEAQ (reference sequence). The V end lost 2 bases, the J end lost 7 bases, and 8 bases lay between the germline ends. This CDR3 is built from 12 residues. This clonotype came up a few times. Building of the TCR beta libraries involved iRepertoire HTBI primers and Arm-PCR of CDR3 regions. TCRdb passed the multiplex PCR reads through MiXCR, listing each CDR3 protein once. The table includes 300,000 or so distinct CDR3 sequences, about 19% detected once. Indicated time point: persistent/refractory GD, antithyroid drugs over 5 years with positive TRAb. Researchers made the TCR library from RNA that was extracted from PBMCs.

The receptor was derived from a female donor with Graves disease. V is TRBV7-9 and J is TRBJ1-1, with D unclear. This specimen consisted of peripheral blood mononuclear cells (PBMCs), obtained when the disease was refractory, from a patient treated with antithyroid drugs. CDR3 region: CASSLIFHEAFF. For the CDR3, the DNA is TGTGCCAGCAGCTTAATCTTCCATGAAGCTTTCTTT.